These T cell receptor beta chains were read from a single sample in a study of regulatory T cells in long-lasting Graves disease. TCRdb independently ran MiXCR on the multiplex PCR reads; one entry per CDR3 protein. The table has about 540,000 distinct CDR3 sequences, 13% seen once. This sample was shared with a second study, whose subject was T cells in Graves' hyperthyroidism and ophthalmopathy.

The sample was peripheral blood mononuclear cells (PBMCs), taken at new diagnosis, from a patient treated with antithyroid drugs. These receptor sequences come from a man between 25 and 39 years old with Graves disease. The CDR3 runs from the conserved cysteine through the conserved F or W. Each record gives: clone size, D gene, J gene, V gene, CDR3 DNA, CDR3 protein. D genes are given only for firm matches. Expanded clones get a size class; other rows say once, few or many, or leave the size out.

few | . | TRBJ2-5 | TRBV7-9 | TGTGCCAGCAGCTTCCACAGGGGAGGAGAGACCCAGTACTTC | CASSFHRGGETQYF
. | . | TRBJ2-7 | TRBV3-1 | TGTGCCAGCAGCCATGGGGTAGGGGAGCAGTACTTC | CASSHGVGEQYF
few | . | TRBJ2-2 | TRBV6-2/TRBV6-3 | TGTGCCAGCAGTTACGGAGCCACCGGGGAGCTGTTTTTT | CASSYGATGELFF
few | TRBD2 | TRBJ2-5 | TRBV5-5 | TGTGCCAGCAGAACCGGTACTAGCGGGAACCAAGAGACCCAGTACTTC | CASRTGTSGNQETQYF
. | . | TRBJ1-5 | TRBV18 | TGTGCCAGCTCACCATTGGGGTCCCTTGAGCCCCAGCATTTT | CASSPLGSLEPQHF
. | TRBD2 | TRBJ2-5 | TRBV7-3 | TGTGCCAGCAGCTCAATTCTAGCGGGAGGGCCCGAGACCCAGTACTTC | CASSSILAGGPETQYF
. | . | TRBJ1-2 | TRBV7-2 | TGTGCCAGCAGCTTAGAGTATGGGGGCTCTTGGAGGGGGGGCTACACCTTC | CASSLEYGGSWRGGYTF
. | . | TRBJ2-3 | TRBV10-3 | TGTGCCATCAGTCCGGTTTGGGGCACAGATACGCAGTATTTT | CAISPVWGTDTQYF
many | . | TRBJ2-1 | TRBV12-5 | TGTGCTAGTGGTTTGGTTTATTACAATGAGCAGTTCTTC | CASGLVYYNEQFF
many | . | TRBJ2-7 | TRBV28 | TGTGCCAGCAGTCCTCCCGAGGGAGTTGATTCATACGAGCAGTACTTC | CASSPPEGVDSYEQYF
few | TRBD2 | TRBJ2-5 | TRBV10-3 | TGTGCCATCAGTGGGCCCGGGGGGCAAGAGACCCAGTACTTC | CAISGPGGQETQYF
many | . | TRBJ2-2 | TRBV5-1 | TGCGCCAGCAGACCCACAACCTGGGCCGTGGCGAACACCGGGGAGCTGTTTTTT | CASRPTTWAVANTGELFF
many | TRBD2 | TRBJ2-7 | TRBV20-1 | TGCAGTGCTAGAGGCCCGACTAGCGGCTACGAGCAGTACTTC | CSARGPTSGYEQYF
. | . | TRBJ1-4 | TRBV9 | TGTGCCAGCACCCGTGATGCGGGCATTAATGAAAACCTGTTTTTT | CASTRDAGINENLFF
few | . | TRBJ1-4 | TRBV20-1 | TGCAGTGCTAGTGGGACGCTCAAGGCTGAAAAACTGGTTTTT | CSASGTLKAEKLVF